This T cell receptor beta chain was sequenced in a study of blood T cells in healthy people across ages. At least 7 million PBMCs were isolated per sample. A second PCR of 7 to 11 cycles used a sample-barcoded 5' primer and a J-beta primer mix. TCRdb passed the 5' RACE reads through MiXCR, listing each CDR3 protein once. The sample includes about 780,000 distinct CDR3 sequences, 62% of them seen just once. This CDR3 contains 17 residues. The germline V gene encodes CDR1 MNHEY and CDR2 SVGEGT. V was pared by 6 bases and J by 4 bases, with 22 bases between. The genes are TRBV6-2 or TRBV6-3 and TRBJ2-1, with D possibly matching TRBD2 (6 bases). The sequenced material came from blood. The TCR comes from a young man in good health. CDR3 amino acids: CASRPTPGRRAYNEQFF. DNA for the CDR3: TGTGCCAGCAGACCCACTCCCGGACGGAGGGCTTACAATGAGCAGTTCTTC.